The 30 T cell receptor beta chains below all came from one sample that was sequenced in a study of T-cell reconstitution after alpha-beta-depleted transplantation in children. Unique molecular identifiers were incorporated when the TCRbeta library was constructed. One entry per CDR3 protein, called by TCRdb with MiXCR from the PCR reads. The sample lists 550,000 to 600,000 distinct CDR3 sequences, roughly 24% seen once, with less than 15% in the top ten. The source material was PBMCs, mostly from graft donor cells, sampled 360 days after TCRalphabeta/CD19-depleted stem cell transplant. The receptors were sampled from a boy in the first two years of life who had a stem cell transplant for acute myeloid leukemia, so the T cells may come from the graft donor.

The chain has TRBV15 and TRBJ2-5; TRBD1 matches at 10 bases. This CDR3 region has 14 residues. Trimming at V came to 5 bases and at J to 4 bases, leaving 4 bases not matched to a gene. Germline CDR1 is LNHNV and CDR2 is YYDKDF (reference sequence). The CDR3 protein is CATSDRGLGETQYF. The CDR3 coding sequence is TGTGCCACCAGCGACAGGGGGCTGGGAGAGACCCAGTACTTC. Full variable domain (outside the CDR3, taken from reference TRBV15 and TRBJ2-5): DAMVIQNPRYQVTQFGKPVTLSCSQTLNHNVMYWYQQKSSQAPKLLFHYYDKDFNNEADTPDNFQSRRPNTSFCFLDIRSPGLGDTAMYLCATSDRGLGETQYFGPGTRLLVL.

The chain uses TRBV20-1 and TRBJ1-4; tentatively, D is TRBD1 (5 bases). The CDR3 is 15 residues long. Germline V gene data show CDR1 as DFQATT and CDR2 as SNEGSKA (reference sequence). This CDR3 reads CGPSNPGRINEKLFF. CDR3 sequence (DNA): TGCGGTCCTTCGAATCCGGGACGGATAAATGAAAAACTGTTTTTT.

This rearrangement joins TRBV6-5 to TRBJ1-1, with a weak D call TRBD1 (5 bases). Germline V lookup: CDR1 MNHEY, CDR2 SVGAGI. The CDR3 is 14 amino acids. V lost 6 bases and J lost 3, with 14 bases in between. CDR3 coding DNA: TGTGCCAGCAGCTACGGGGGAGGGTACACTGAAGCTTTCTTT. This encodes CASSYGGGYTEAFF.

V and J are TRBV3-1 and TRBJ1-2; 7 bases match TRBD1. This CDR3 comprises 17 residues. V shed 0 bases, J shed 2 bases, and the junction held 9 bases outside the gene matches. Germline assignment: CDR1 LGHDT and CDR2 YNNKEL (reference sequence). In DNA, the CDR3 is TGTGCCAGCAGCCAAGAGTTGAGACAGGGAGCAAACTATGGCTACACCTTC. As protein: CASSQELRQGANYGYTF.

This clonotype showed up just a few times. The V and J genes are TRBV12-3 or TRBV12-4 and TRBJ2-1; a possible D gene is TRBD2 (6 bases). The CDR3 is 15 residues long. Trimming pared 7 bases from V and 6 bases from J, leaving 19 bases between. The CDR3 region is CASTSFRDSLNEQFF. CDR3 DNA: TGTGCCAGCACCTCCTTTCGGGACTCCCTCAATGAGCAGTTCTTC.

This clonotype was recorded a few times. This chain joins TRBV20-1 and TRBJ2-1; 10 positions agree with TRBD2. CDR1 and CDR2 from the germline V gene are DFQATT and SNEGSKA (reference sequence). V was pared by 4 bases and J by 6 bases, with 12 bases of the junction left unmatched. CDR3 size: 16 residues. DNA of the CDR3: TGCAGTGCTACCCAACCCCTAGCGGGGGCCGTCAATGAGCAGTTCTTC. It is translated as CSATQPLAGAVNEQFF.

CDR3 loop: CASSPWEGGNTEAFF. Written as DNA, the CDR3 is TGTGCCAGCAGCCCCTGGGAGGGTGGGAACACTGAAGCTTTCTTT. The chain has TRBV7-7 and TRBJ1-1; D ambiguous. Trimming cost V 5 bases and J 1 base, with 14 bases left between them. The CDR3 contains 15 residues. The germline gives CDR1 SSHAT, CDR2 FNYEAQ (reference sequence).

This clonotype was observed many times. The rearrangement uses TRBV4-3 and TRBJ2-1; D is ambiguous. The V gene lost 1 base and the J gene lost 4 bases, with 11 bases spanning the gap. The CDR3 is 15 amino acids. Germline V gives CDR1 LGHNA, CDR2 YSLEER. The CDR3, as DNA: TGCGCCAGCAGCCAAGTCCTCGTGGGATACAATGAGCAGTTCTTC. Translated, it gives CASSQVLVGYNEQFF.

The V call is TRBV6-1, the J call TRBJ2-2, with 9 bases lining up with TRBD1. J gave up 6 bases and V 6 bases, and 14 bases lay outside the gene matches. Germline V gene sequence: CDR1 MNHNS, CDR2 SASEGT. This CDR3 is built from 17 residues. CDR3 bases: TGTGCCAGCAGAAAGCTCCGGGACAGGGCTTTTTCCGGGGAGCTGTTTTTT. This codes for CASRKLRDRAFSGELFF.

This clonotype showed up many times. This rearrangement joins TRBV6-4 to TRBJ2-1, with 9 bases that match TRBD1. This CDR3 has 16 residues. In germline, CDR1 is MRHNA, CDR2 SNTAGT. After removal of 3 bases from V and 1 base from J, the junction contained 4 bases not matched to a gene. This chain's CDR3 is CASSETGGGSYNEQFF. CDR3 DNA: TGTGCCAGCAGTGAGACAGGGGGAGGGTCCTACAATGAGCAGTTCTTC.

CDR3 bases: TGTGCCAGCAGTGATAACCGGGACAACTCTGGAAACACCATATATTTT. Translating gives CASSDNRDNSGNTIYF. The rearrangement joins TRBV25-1 to TRBJ1-3; a possible D gene is TRBD1 (6 bases). Germline V CDR1 and CDR2: MGHDK, SYGVNS. The V and J ends lost 3 bases and 0 bases respectively, with 12 bases between them. The CDR3 has 16 amino acids.

This clonotype was found many times. The rearrangement links TRBV6-4 to TRBJ2-1, with 9 nucleotides matching TRBD1. Germline lookup yields CDR1 MRHNA and CDR2 SNTAGT. V lost 6 bases to trimming and J lost 4 bases; unmatched junction nucleotides: 22. This CDR3 contains 20 residues. This CDR3 reads CASRRVGTGTPVGPYNEQFF. CDR3 coding DNA: TGTGCCAGCAGACGGGTCGGGACAGGGACCCCCGTAGGCCCTTACAATGAGCAGTTCTTC.

This clonotype was recorded many times. The rearrangement links TRBV29-1 to TRBJ2-1; TRBD1 is a possible D gene (5 bases). This CDR3 is built from 12 residues. Germline CDR1 is SQVTM and CDR2 is ANQGSEA. The V gene lost 3 bases and the J gene lost 10 bases, with 13 bases spanning the gap. In nucleotides, the CDR3 is TGCAGCGTTGATGGGCCACGGACAGAGCAGTTCTTC. This sequence encodes CSVDGPRTEQFF.

This clonotype has ten or more counts. The gene calls are TRBV5-1 and TRBJ1-4; 9 bases fit TRBD1. CDR1 and CDR2 from the germline V gene are SGHRS and YFSETQ. Trimming took 5 bases from V and 7 from J; bases not matched to a gene: 9. This CDR3 comprises 15 residues. CDR3 sequence (DNA): TGCGCCAGCAGGCGTGCGGGACAGGGTACTGAAAAACTGTTTTTT. Its translation is CASRRAGQGTEKLFF.

The sample holds many counts of this clonotype. This chain uses TRBV3-1 with TRBJ1-2; possible D gene TRBD1, 6 bases. The germline V and J ends were trimmed by 1 base and 6 bases, with 9 bases remaining between them. Germline V gene sequence: CDR1 LGHDT, CDR2 YNNKEL (reference sequence). The CDR3 is 13 residues long. CDR3 coding DNA: TGTGCCAGCAGCCAAGCTAGGGGGAATGGCTACACCTTC. Its translation is CASSQARGNGYTF.

The rearrangement joins TRBV20-1 to TRBJ1-5; 9 bases match TRBD1. The CDR3 is 18 amino acids. CDR1 and CDR2 (germline): DFQATT, SNEGSKA (reference sequence). V was pared by 1 base and J by 0 bases, with 10 bases of the junction left unmatched. This chain's CDR3 is CSARGKGTGPYSNQPQHF. The CDR3 DNA follows: TGCAGTGCTAGAGGGAAGGGGACAGGGCCCTATAGCAATCAGCCCCAGCATTTT.

This clonotype was observed a handful of times. This rearrangement joins TRBV20-1 to TRBJ2-1; a weak D match, TRBD2 (6 bases). In germline, CDR1 is DFQATT, CDR2 SNEGSKA (reference sequence). The CDR3 is made up of 17 amino acids. The V end lost 1 base, the J end lost 4 bases, and 20 bases lay between the germline ends. The CDR3 loop reads CSARGRGTQPVYNEQFF. DNA of the CDR3: TGCAGTGCTAGAGGGAGGGGCACCCAACCGGTGTACAATGAGCAGTTCTTC.

This clonotype occurred many times. The V and J genes are TRBV13 and TRBJ1-1, with no clear D. The CDR3 runs 13 residues. V lost 5 bases and J lost 2, with 9 bases in between. CDR1 and CDR2 (germline): PRHDT, FYEKMQ (reference sequence). The DNA of the CDR3 is TGTGCCAGCAGCCGCGTTGACAACACTGAAGCTTTCTTT. As protein: CASSRVDNTEAFF.

The J gene is TRBJ1-6, the V gene TRBV20-1; D not resolved. This CDR3 contains 14 residues. CDR1 DFQATT and CDR2 SNEGSKA come from the germline V gene (reference sequence). V was cut by 1 base and J by 7 bases, with 11 bases left in between. The CDR3 sequence: CSARGSIVNSPLHF. The CDR3 coding sequence is TGCAGTGCTAGAGGATCAATAGTAAATTCACCCCTCCACTTT.

This clonotype was observed a few times. V gene TRBV7-8 combines with J gene TRBJ2-1; perhaps TRBD1 as D (5 bases). Germline CDR1 SGHVS, CDR2 FQNEAQ. V was clipped by 6 bases and J by 3 bases, with 18 bases between them. This CDR3 comprises 16 residues. The CDR3 nucleotides are TGTGCCAGCAGACCACAGGCTCTCCCCCTCTACAATGAGCAGTTCTTC. It encodes CASRPQALPLYNEQFF. Based on the CDR3 plus reference TRBV7-8 and TRBJ2-1, the full variable domain is GAGVSQSPRYKVAKRGQDVALRCDPISGHVSLFWYQQALGQGPEFLTYFQNEAQLDKSGLPSDRFFAERPEGSVSTLKIQRTQQEDSAVYLCASRPQALPLYNEQFFGPGTRLTVL.

The genes are TRBV5-4 and TRBJ2-1, with D possibly being TRBD1 (6 bases). The V and J ends lost 1 base and 4 bases respectively, with 18 bases between them. Germline V gives CDR1 SGHNT, CDR2 YYREEE (reference sequence). The CDR3 runs to 17 residues. The CDR3 DNA follows: TGTGCCAGCAGCTTGTTTTGGGGGCCGGTCGGGTACAATGAGCAGTTCTTC. This codes for CASSLFWGPVGYNEQFF.

This clonotype was picked up a small number of times. V is TRBV20-1 and J is TRBJ2-3; tentative D call: TRBD1 (6 bases). In germline, CDR1 is DFQATT, CDR2 SNEGSKA (reference sequence). With 3 bases removed from V and 0 bases from J, the gap between germline ends came to 10 bases. The CDR3 contains 14 residues. This chain's CDR3 is CSASVDRSTDTQYF. DNA for the CDR3: TGCAGTGCTAGTGTAGACAGGAGCACAGATACGCAGTATTTT.

This clonotype was seen once. V and J are TRBV5-8 and TRBJ1-6; D not certain. The length of the CDR3 is 16 residues. CDR1 and CDR2 from the germline V gene are SGHTS and YDEGEE. V gave up 5 bases and J gave up 0 bases, with 12 bases separating them. CDR3 in amino acids: CASSKSASSYNSPLHF. The DNA for the CDR3 is TGTGCCAGCAGTAAGTCCGCGAGCTCCTATAATTCACCCCTCCACTTT. The whole variable domain, filled in from reference TRBV5-8 and TRBJ1-6, reads EAGVTQSPTHLIKTRGQQATLRCSPISGHTSVYWYQQALGLGLQFLLWYDEGEERNRGNFPPRFSGRQFPNYSSELNVNALELEDSALYLCASSKSASSYNSPLHFGNGTRLTVT.

This clonotype was seen more than once but under ten times. The chain combines TRBV20-1 with TRBJ2-5, with TRBD1 matching over 10 bases. Germline V gives CDR1 DFQATT, CDR2 SNEGSKA (reference sequence). Trimming took 4 bases from V and 3 from J; bases not matched to a gene: 5. This CDR3 spans 14 amino acids. CDR3 sequence reads: CSATRDRGKETQYF. In DNA, the CDR3 is TGCAGTGCTACGCGGGACAGGGGAAAAGAGACCCAGTACTTC.

This clonotype was counted at least ten times. The rearrangement joins TRBV9 to TRBJ2-3, with 9 bases identical to TRBD2. This CDR3 region has 15 residues. The V gene end was trimmed by 0 bases and the J gene end by 4 bases; junction bases not matched to a gene: 3. CDR1 and CDR2 (germline): SGDLS, YYNGEE. The CDR3 region is CASSVGGLASDTQYF. In nucleotides, the CDR3 is TGTGCCAGCAGCGTAGGGGGACTAGCCTCAGATACGCAGTATTTT.

The chain carries TRBV6-2 or TRBV6-3 and TRBJ1-5, with a possible D match to TRBD1 (6 bases). CDR1 and CDR2 (germline): MNHEY, SVGEGT. V lost 5 bases to trimming and J lost 6 bases, with 32 bases between them. The CDR3 consists of 20 residues. DNA for the CDR3: TGTGCCAGCAGTCACCACCCCTCAGGGGAAGGGGCAGGAGTGACTCAGCCCCAGCATTTT. Its translation is CASSHHPSGEGAGVTQPQHF.

This clonotype was recorded many times. The rearrangement links TRBV2 to TRBJ2-1, with D perhaps matching TRBD1 (7 bases). V lost 2 bases to trimming and J lost 2 bases, with 16 bases between them. The CDR3 extends over 17 amino acids. Looked up from germline, CDR1 is SNHLY and CDR2 is FYNNEI. The CDR3 DNA is TGTGCCAGCAGTGAATGGAGCGGAGGGGGCACCTACAATGAGCAGTTCTTC. Its translation: CASSEWSGGGTYNEQFF.

The chain employs TRBV27 and TRBJ1-4, with TRBD1 matching over 8 bases. The CDR3 has 14 amino acids. V lost 5 bases and J lost 7; bases outside the gene matches: 6. The germline V gene encodes CDR1 MNHEY and CDR2 SMNVEV (reference sequence). CDR3 nucleotide sequence: TGTGCCAGCAGTCTACAGGGGGGAGGTGAAAAACTGTTTTTT. As protein: CASSLQGGGEKLFF.

This clonotype was seen more than once but under ten times. This CDR3 is CASIRGSADTQYF. CDR3 DNA: TGTGCCAGCATCCGGGGTTCGGCAGATACGCAGTATTTT. This rearrangement joins TRBV6-4 to TRBJ2-3, with D possibly TRBD2 on 5 matching bases. Germline values: CDR1 MRHNA, CDR2 SNTAGT. The germline V and J ends were trimmed by 7 bases and 4 bases, with 12 bases remaining between them. There are 13 residues in the CDR3.

The J gene is TRBJ2-2, the V gene TRBV12-3 or TRBV12-4; 9 bases map to TRBD2. There are 16 residues in the CDR3. The ends lost 2 bases at V and 5 bases at J; junction bases unmatched: 6. CDR3 coding DNA: TGTGCCAGCAGTTTAATTACCCTAGCGGGGACCGGGGAGCTGTTTTTT. Residues: CASSLITLAGTGELFF.